This record looks at one TCR beta chain sequence and its context. This specimen comes from a study of blood T cell repertoires in COVID-19. Method: immunoSEQ multiplex PCR; TCRdb's copy keeps in-frame clones and lacks some. Found here are some 370,000 clones, roughly 87% of them singletons; the top ten hold approximately 5.4%. Sample: PBMCs or T cells enriched from blood (not recorded which). This sequence was found in a woman in her 50s who had recovered from COVID-19.

CDR3 sequence reads: CASSGLSTDTQYF. The DNA for the CDR3 is TGCGCCAGCAGCGGACTTAGCACAGATACGCAGTATTTT. This rearrangement joins TRBV5-1 to TRBJ2-3; perhaps TRBD2 as D (5 bases). The CDR3 has 13 residues. Trimming shortened V by 4 bases and J by 0 bases, and 6 bases separated the two germline ends. Germline V CDR1 and CDR2: SGHRS, YFSETQ.